What follows are 20 T cell receptor beta chains derived from one specimen sequenced in a study of post-analysis software for immune sequencing data. Study-wide points: TRBV segments more frequent in patients than in controls numbered five and included TRBV5-6, TRBV5-1 and TRBV20-1.

cDNA libraries of TCR beta carried unique molecular identifiers. TCRdb independently ran MiXCR on the PCR reads; one entry per CDR3 protein. The table lists 700,000 to 900,000 distinct CDR3 sequences, just over 45% of them singletons. Their antigens are not known. Specimen: blood. The source is a girl between 10 and 17 years old with multiple sclerosis.

This clonotype was counted between two and nine times. This sequence joins TRBV5-1 and TRBJ2-3; 11 bases fit TRBD2. The ends lost 0 bases at V and 1 base at J; junction bases unmatched: 7. The CDR3 spans 18 residues. Germline V gene sequence: CDR1 SGHRS, CDR2 YFSETQ. The CDR3 region is CASSLGLAGGLGTDTQYF. For the CDR3, the DNA is TGCGCCAGCAGCTTGGGCCTAGCGGGAGGTCTAGGCACAGATACGCAGTATTTT.

The rearrangement uses TRBV5-5 and TRBJ1-1, with 9 bases fitting TRBD1. The germline gives CDR1 SGHKS, CDR2 YYEKEE (reference sequence). V trimming: 5 bases; J trimming: 8 bases; junction bases outside the gene matches: 4. The CDR3 has 12 residues. DNA for the CDR3: TGTGCCAGCAGGCCCGGGACAGGGGAAGCTTTCTTT. It specifies CASRPGTGEAFF.

In its sample, this clonotype was seen many times. V and J are TRBV12-3 or TRBV12-4 and TRBJ2-1; maybe TRBD2 (6 bases). The CDR3 covers 13 residues. Trimming shortened V by 3 bases and J by 4 bases, and 7 bases separated the two germline ends. This CDR3 is CASSFGGYNEQFF. Here the CDR3 DNA reads TGTGCCAGCAGTTTCGGGGGATACAATGAGCAGTTCTTC.

The chain links TRBV5-1 to TRBJ2-4; D not certain. The V end was cut by 0 bases, the J end by 0 bases, with 16 bases between. Per germline, CDR1 SGHRS and CDR2 YFSETQ. This CDR3 comprises 18 residues. This chain's CDR3 is CASSLDLGWALAKNIQYF. CDR3 bases: TGCGCCAGCAGCTTGGATCTGGGGTGGGCCCTAGCCAAAAACATTCAGTACTTC.

This sequence joins TRBV12-3 or TRBV12-4 and TRBJ2-7; 9 bases map to TRBD2. V shed 4 bases and J 3 bases; nucleotides not matched to a gene: 4. The CDR3 loop spans 14 amino acids. The CDR3 DNA reads as TGTGCCAGCAGTTATTTAGCGGGAGTCTACGAGCAGTACTTC. Its protein product is CASSYLAGVYEQYF.

This clonotype was counted only a few times. This chain joins TRBV5-5 and TRBJ2-6; D is uncertain. Germline lookup yields CDR1 SGHKS and CDR2 YYEKEE (reference sequence). Trimming removed 4 bases from V and 4 bases from J, with 9 bases in between. This CDR3 comprises 14 residues. Here the CDR3 DNA reads TGTGCCAGCAGCGTCAGCCAGGGGGCCAACGTCCTGACTTTC. It translates to CASSVSQGANVLTF.

The chain uses TRBV6-4 and TRBJ2-3; TRBD2 is a possible D gene (6 bases). Trimming stripped 1 base from V and 4 bases from J, with 12 bases between. This CDR3 has 15 residues. Per germline, CDR1 MRHNA and CDR2 SNTAGT. In DNA form, the CDR3 reads TGTGCCAGCAGTGACTTGGGAGCTAGCGCAGATACGCAGTATTTT. Translated, it gives CASSDLGASADTQYF.

This clonotype was recorded once. This chain's CDR3 is CSVGDRLLDYGYTF. The CDR3 nucleotides read TGCAGCGTCGGGGACAGGCTCCTCGACTATGGCTACACCTTC. The chain has TRBV29-1 and TRBJ1-2; 8 nucleotides line up with TRBD1. Germline V gives CDR1 SQVTM, CDR2 ANQGSEA. The J segment lost 3 bases and the V segment lost 6 bases, leaving 9 bases of the junction unmatched. CDR3 length equals 14 residues.

This sequence joins TRBV20-1 and TRBJ2-5; D gene uncertain. The end of the DNA fits TRBJ2-7 better, so the J call may be wrong. The CDR3 spans 10 residues. Per germline, CDR1 DFQATT and CDR2 SNEGSKA (reference sequence). CDR3 in amino acids: CSARLHEQYF. For the CDR3, the DNA is TGCAGTGCTAGACTACACGAGCAGTACTTC.

The V call is TRBV5-1, the J call TRBJ1-2; the D gene is possibly TRBD1 (5 bases). CDR1 is SGHRS and CDR2 is YFSETQ in the germline V gene. This CDR3 is built from 11 residues. Trimming cost V 6 bases and J 7 bases, with 10 bases left between them. CDR3 DNA: TGCGCCAGCAAGACAGACAGTGGCTACACCTTC. As protein: CASKTDSGYTF.

This clonotype was seen only a few times. The V gene is TRBV18, the J gene TRBJ2-7; 9 bases are a match to TRBD2. This CDR3 spans 14 amino acids. Germline values: CDR1 KGHSH, CDR2 LQKENI. V trimming: 0 bases; J trimming: 7 bases; junction bases outside the gene matches: 4. The CDR3 spells CASSPPGTSREQYF. The CDR3 DNA sequence: TGTGCCAGCTCACCACCAGGGACTAGCCGGGAGCAGTACTTC. Full variable domain (outside the CDR3, taken from reference TRBV18 and TRBJ2-7): NAGVMQNPRHLVRRRGQEARLRCSPMKGHSHVYWYRQLPEEGLKFMVYLQKENIIDESGMPKERFSAEFPKEGPSILRIQQVVRGDSAAYFCASSPPGTSREQYFGPGTRLTVT.

The chain couples TRBV27 to TRBJ1-5; 7 nucleotides line up with TRBD1. Germline-derived CDR1 and CDR2 are MNHEY and SMNVEV (reference sequence). J gave up 0 bases and V 1 base, and 6 bases lay outside the gene matches. The CDR3 sequence is 17 residues long. CDR3: CASSLFWGDSSNQPQHF. In DNA, the CDR3 is TGTGCCAGCAGTTTATTTTGGGGGGACAGTAGCAATCAGCCCCAGCATTTT.

CDR3 DNA sequence: TGTGCCAGCAGCACCGGCTGGGACGGGCCCTACGAGCAGTACTTC. Protein sequence: CASSTGWDGPYEQYF. The gene calls are TRBV7-8 and TRBJ2-7, with D perhaps TRBD1 or TRBD2 (5 bases each). Germline V gives CDR1 SGHVS, CDR2 FQNEAQ. This CDR3 has 15 amino acids. V was cut by 5 bases and J by 2 bases, with 16 bases left in between. The full variable domain, completed using reference TRBV7-8 and TRBJ2-7, is GAGVSQSPRYKVAKRGQDVALRCDPISGHVSLFWYQQALGQGPEFLTYFQNEAQLDKSGLPSDRFFAERPEGSVSTLKIQRTQQEDSAVYLCASSTGWDGPYEQYFGPGTRLTVT.

The chain recombines TRBV29-1 with TRBJ1-1; a possible D gene is TRBD1 (6 bases). CDR3 size: 10 residues. The V gene's germline CDR1 is SQVTM and CDR2 ANQGSEA. CDR3 sequence reads: CGGQTVEAFF. The CDR3, as DNA: TGCGGGGGGCAGACCGTTGAAGCTTTCTTT.

The rearrangement joins TRBV12-3 or TRBV12-4 to TRBJ2-3, with D possibly being TRBD2 (6 bases). V was cut by 8 bases and J by 3 bases, with 15 bases left in between. The CDR3 loop spans 14 amino acids. The CDR3 DNA reads as TGTGCCAGCGGGGGGACCGCCCCGACAGATACGCAGTATTTT. Amino acids: CASGGTAPTDTQYF.

This chain connects TRBV18 to TRBJ2-5; D remains unclear. The germline gives CDR1 KGHSH, CDR2 LQKENI. CDR3 length equals 16 residues. V was pared by 3 bases and J by 1 base, with 15 bases between. The CDR3 spells CASSPVAGLGQETQYF. The DNA of the CDR3 is TGTGCCAGCTCACCTGTAGCTGGGCTGGGCCAAGAGACCCAGTACTTC. Full variable domain (outside the CDR3, taken from reference TRBV18 and TRBJ2-5): NAGVMQNPRHLVRRRGQEARLRCSPMKGHSHVYWYRQLPEEGLKFMVYLQKENIIDESGMPKERFSAEFPKEGPSILRIQQVVRGDSAAYFCASSPVAGLGQETQYFGPGTRLLVL.

The chain joins TRBV28 to TRBJ2-5, with TRBD2 matching 14 bases. This CDR3 spans 15 amino acids. J lost 11 bases, V lost 3 bases, and 8 bases had no gene match. Germline lookup yields CDR1 MDHEN and CDR2 SYDVKM. CDR3: CASSFVTSGRDEQYF. CDR3 in DNA: TGTGCCAGCAGTTTTGTGACTAGCGGGAGGGATGAGCAGTACTTC. The whole variable domain, filled in from reference TRBV28 and TRBJ2-5, reads DVKVTQSSRYLVKRTGEKVFLECVQDMDHENMFWYRQDPGLGLRLIYFSYDVKMKEKGDIPEGYSVSREKKERFSLILESASTNQTSMYLCASSFVTSGRDEQYFGPGTRLLVL.

The CDR3, as DNA: TGTGCCAGCAGTTACACAACAGGGCCAATCGAAGCTTTCTTT. Protein sequence: CASSYTTGPIEAFF. The chain uses TRBV6-5 and TRBJ1-1, with TRBD1 as a possible D gene (6 bases). CDR1 and CDR2 (germline): MNHEY, SVGAGI. The CDR3 spans 14 residues. V was pared by 2 bases and J by 8 bases, with 15 bases between.

This clonotype was counted only a few times. The V gene is TRBV6-5, the J gene TRBJ1-5, with a tentative D call TRBD1 (6 bases). The CDR3 runs 14 residues. Trimming stripped 5 bases from V and 6 bases from J, with 14 bases between. Germline V gene sequence: CDR1 MNHEY, CDR2 SVGAGI. DNA of the CDR3: TGTGCCAGCAGTCCCGGGACATCATCTCAGCCCCAGCATTTT. This gives the protein CASSPGTSSQPQHF.

This chain connects TRBV20-1 to TRBJ2-1, with a weak D call TRBD1 (5 bases). CDR1 and CDR2 from the germline V gene are DFQATT and SNEGSKA (reference sequence). The V end was cut by 2 bases, the J end by 7 bases, with 21 bases between. This CDR3 region has 16 residues. CDR3 DNA: TGCAGTGCTAGACATCTCCAGGGAACGGTCAGGAATGAGCAGTTCTTC. Protein product: CSARHLQGTVRNEQFF.